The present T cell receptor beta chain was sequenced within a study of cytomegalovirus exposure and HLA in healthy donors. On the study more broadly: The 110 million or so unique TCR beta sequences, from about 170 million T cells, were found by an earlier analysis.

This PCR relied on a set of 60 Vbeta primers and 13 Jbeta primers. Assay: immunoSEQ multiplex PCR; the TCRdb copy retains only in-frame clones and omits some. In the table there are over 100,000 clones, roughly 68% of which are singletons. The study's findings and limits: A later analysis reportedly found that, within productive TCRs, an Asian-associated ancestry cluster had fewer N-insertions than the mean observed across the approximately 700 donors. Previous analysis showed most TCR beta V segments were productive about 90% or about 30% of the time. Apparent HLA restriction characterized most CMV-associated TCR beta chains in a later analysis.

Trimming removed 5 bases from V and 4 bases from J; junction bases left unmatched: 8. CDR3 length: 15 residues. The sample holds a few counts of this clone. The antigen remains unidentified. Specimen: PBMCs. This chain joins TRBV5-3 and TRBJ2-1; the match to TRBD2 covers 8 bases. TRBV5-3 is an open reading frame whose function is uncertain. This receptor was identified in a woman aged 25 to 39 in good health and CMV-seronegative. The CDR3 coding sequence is TGTGCCAGAAGTTTTGCGGGGGGCTCATACAATGAGCAGTTCTTC. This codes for CARSFAGGSYNEQFF.